The sequence of this TCR beta chain was determined in a study of T cell repertoires in cytomegalovirus infection. Study context: HLA-C-restricted CMV epitopes, recently identified, and well-studied HLA-B-restricted ones were used by the study. General study findings and limits: Carriers of CMV and the relevant HLA type were discriminated by public TCR beta frequency. In two of eight donors, the top clonotype was HLA-C-restricted CMV-specific.

A few counts support this clonotype. Antigen specificity is unknown. CDR3 length: 15 amino acids. V was clipped by 3 bases and J by 0 bases, with 11 bases between them. CDR1 and CDR2 from the germline V gene are SGHTA and FQGNSA. TCRdb independently ran MiXCR on the reads; one entry per CDR3 protein. The sample has 570,000 or so distinct CDR3 sequences; 40% are singletons. The chain is built from TRBV7-2 and TRBJ1-1, with D perhaps TRBD1 (6 bases). The starting material was cultured PBMCs, obtained from culture after CMV antigen stimulation. The sequence came from a human donor in good health (CMV status not recorded). Some clones in this sample may be carry-over from other donors' samples. CDR3: CASSFSRGMNTEAFF. The CDR3 region has the DNA TGTGCCAGCAGCTTCTCAAGGGGGATGAACACTGAAGCTTTCTTT. The variable domain in full, with the rest retrieved from reference TRBV7-2 and TRBJ1-1, is GAGVSQSPSNKVTEKGKDVELRCDPISGHTALYWYRQSLGQGLEFLIYFQGNSAPDKSGLPSDRFSAERTGGSVSTLTIQRTQQEDSAVYLCASSFSRGMNTEAFFGQGTRLTVV.